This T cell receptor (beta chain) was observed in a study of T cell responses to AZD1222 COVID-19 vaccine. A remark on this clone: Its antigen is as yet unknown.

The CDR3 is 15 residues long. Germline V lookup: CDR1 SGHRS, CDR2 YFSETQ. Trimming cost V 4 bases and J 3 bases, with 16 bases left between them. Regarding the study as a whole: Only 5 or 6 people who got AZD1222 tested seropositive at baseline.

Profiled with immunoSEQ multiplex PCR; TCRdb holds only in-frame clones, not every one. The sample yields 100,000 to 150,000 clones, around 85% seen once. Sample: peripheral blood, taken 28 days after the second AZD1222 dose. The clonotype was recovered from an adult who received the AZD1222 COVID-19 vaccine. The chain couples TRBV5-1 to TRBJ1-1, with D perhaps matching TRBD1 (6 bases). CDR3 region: CASSTQGPGDTEAFF. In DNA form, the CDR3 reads TGCGCCAGCAGCACACAGGGTCCGGGTGACACTGAAGCTTTCTTT.